The T cell receptor (beta chain) described here comes from a study of control samples from healthy donors and cancer patients. The method was immunoSEQ multiplex PCR; TCRdb's version includes in-frame clones alone and lacks a portion of them. The sample includes 78,000 or so clones, roughly 84% of them seen just once. Trimming at V came to 5 bases and at J to 2 bases, leaving 5 bases not matched to a gene. This CDR3 is built from 15 residues. Germline CDR1 SSHAT, CDR2 FNYEAQ (reference sequence). V is TRBV7-7 and J is TRBJ1-3; 8 nucleotides line up with TRBD1. This TCR derives from a woman aged 45-65 years in good health. The sequenced material came from blood. CDR3 region: CASSAGTGAGNTIYF. In DNA form, the CDR3 reads TGTGCCAGCAGCGCCGGGACAGGAGCTGGAAACACCATATATTTT.